Listed here are 27 T cell receptor beta chains from one sample, sequenced in a study of identical twins. TCRdb processed the 5' RACE reads anew with MiXCR; each CDR3 protein has one entry. The repertoire holds about 330,000 distinct CDR3 sequences, with around 12% as singletons. This sample was shared with a second study, whose subject was yellow fever vaccine responses in identical twins.

The sequenced sample was CD8+ T cells sorted from blood. These receptors came from a woman younger than 35 in good health.

This clonotype was picked up a small number of times. The rearrangement uses TRBV5-1 and TRBJ2-1; TRBD2 aligns across 16 bases. Germline CDR1 and CDR2: SGHRS and YFSETQ. This CDR3 spans 16 amino acids. V lost 0 bases, J lost 16 bases, and 10 bases stayed unmatched. This CDR3 is CASSLAGLAGGPGFFF. The DNA of the CDR3 is TGCGCCAGCAGCTTGGCGGGACTAGCGGGAGGGCCGGGGTTTTTCTTC.

A few counts support this clonotype. This chain connects TRBV11-1 to TRBJ1-2; 7 positions match TRBD1. The CDR3 length is 18 residues. Trimming cost V 7 bases and J 6 bases; bases outside gene matches: 23. The germline V gene has CDR1 SGHAT and CDR2 FQDESV (reference sequence). The CDR3 DNA follows: TGTGCCAGCAACCAGGGGGGGCGGCCGAGCACCCACGTCGATGGCTACACCTTC. Translating gives CASNQGGRPSTHVDGYTF.

V gene TRBV7-9 combines with J gene TRBJ2-2; the D gene is possibly TRBD2 (6 bases). CDR1 and CDR2 (germline): SEHNR, FQNEAQ (reference sequence). V was pared by 6 bases and J by 0 bases, with 11 bases between. The CDR3 runs 15 residues. For the CDR3, the DNA is TGTGCCAGCAGACAAGCGGGCGCGAACACCGGGGAGCTGTTTTTT. It yields the protein CASRQAGANTGELFF. Combining the CDR3 with reference TRBV7-9 and TRBJ2-2 gives the whole variable domain DTGVSQNPRHKITKRGQNVTFRCDPISEHNRLYWYRQTLGQGPEFLTYFQNEAQLEKSRLLSDRFSAERPKGSFSTLEIQRTEQGDSAMYLCASRQAGANTGELFFGEGSRLTVL.

This clonotype was recorded many times. The gene calls are TRBV20-1 and TRBJ2-2; no firm D call. This CDR3 has 13 amino acids. CDR1 and CDR2 (germline): DFQATT, SNEGSKA (reference sequence). Trimming pared 7 bases from V and 0 bases from J, leaving 9 bases between. CDR3 sequence reads: CSVHLPNTGELFF. The CDR3 bases are TGCAGTGTCCACCTCCCGAACACCGGGGAGCTGTTTTTT.

J is TRBJ1-2 and V is TRBV10-2, with 8 bases aligning to TRBD1. The V gene end was trimmed by 6 bases and the J gene end by 10 bases; junction bases not matched to a gene: 7. There are 12 residues in the CDR3. Germline values: CDR1 WSHSY, CDR2 SAAADI. CDR3 nucleotide sequence: TGCGCCAGCAGCCCCACACAGGGGGACTACACCTTC. As protein: CASSPTQGDYTF.

The V call is TRBV7-9, the J call TRBJ2-5; D possibly corresponds to TRBD2 (5 bases). The CDR3 has 16 residues. With 5 bases removed from V and 1 base from J, the gap between germline ends came to 17 bases. The germline V gene encodes CDR1 SEHNR and CDR2 FQNEAQ (reference sequence). The CDR3 region is CASSVVSGYGQETQYF. In DNA form, the CDR3 reads TGTGCCAGCAGCGTAGTCAGCGGTTACGGCCAAGAGACCCAGTACTTC.

This sequence joins TRBV29-1 and TRBJ2-1; 12 bases agree with TRBD2. Germline CDR1 reads SQVTM; CDR2 reads ANQGSEA. The CDR3 runs to 14 residues. The trim removed 8 bases at V and 8 bases at J, leaving 10 bases unmatched. CDR3 bases: TGCAGCAGCATCCTACTAGCGGGGGGTTATGAGCAGTTCTTC. Protein product: CSSILLAGGYEQFF.

This clonotype came up a few times. V usage is TRBV15 and J usage is TRBJ2-7, with D perhaps being TRBD1 or TRBD2 (6 bases each). V was cut by 6 bases and J by 4 bases, with 19 bases left in between. The CDR3 loop spans 15 amino acids. Germline values: CDR1 LNHNV, CDR2 YYDKDF (reference sequence). The CDR3 DNA reads as TGTGCCACCAGTGAAGGACGGGGGCCCCTTTACGAGCAGTACGTC. Its translation: CATSEGRGPLYEQYV.

The chain combines TRBV3-1 with TRBJ1-6; a weak D match, TRBD1 (5 bases). This CDR3 is built from 19 residues. V was pared by 4 bases and J by 1 base, with 20 bases between. Looked up from germline, CDR1 is LGHDT and CDR2 is YNNKEL (reference sequence). The CDR3 region has the DNA TGTGCCAGCAGCCCAGGAGCGGCAGGGTTGGAATCCTATAATTCACCCCTCCACTTT. Amino acid sequence: CASSPGAAGLESYNSPLHF.

There are a few counts of this clonotype. The V call is TRBV10-2, the J call TRBJ2-7, with TRBD2 matching 7 bases. The CDR3 sequence is 14 residues long. Germline V gives CDR1 WSHSY, CDR2 SAAADI. Trimming took 3 bases from V and 9 from J; bases not matched to a gene: 11. CDR3 amino acids: CASSEKRGPLGQYF. In nucleotides, the CDR3 is TGCGCCAGCAGTGAAAAGCGGGGCCCACTGGGGCAGTACTTC.

The genes are TRBV20-1 and TRBJ2-7; the match to TRBD1 covers 8 bases. Losses at the gene ends were 0 bases for V and 0 bases for J; bases not matched to a gene: 7. Germline lookup yields CDR1 DFQATT and CDR2 SNEGSKA (reference sequence). This CDR3 is built from 16 residues. In DNA form, the CDR3 reads TGCAGTGCTAGAGATTCGCTGGGACAGGCCTCCTACGAGCAGTACTTC. This translates into CSARDSLGQASYEQYF.

V gene TRBV4-1 combines with J gene TRBJ2-5, with 11 bases lining up with TRBD2. Germline CDR1 MGHRA, CDR2 YSYEKL. The V gene end was trimmed by 1 base and the J gene end by 11 bases; junction bases not matched to a gene: 3. The CDR3 is 13 amino acids. As DNA, the CDR3 is TGCGCCAGCAGCCAAGGGCGACTAGCGGGACAGTACTTC. Its translation: CASSQGRLAGQYF.

This chain uses TRBV12-3 or TRBV12-4 with TRBJ1-2, with D unclear. V was trimmed by 6 bases and J by 1 base, leaving 9 bases between them. The CDR3 is 13 residues long. The CDR3 is CASSPDGNYGYTF. CDR3 sequence (DNA): TGTGCCAGCAGCCCCGACGGTAACTATGGCTACACCTTC.

The sample holds many counts of this clonotype. The chain employs TRBV4-1 and TRBJ1-1; D not resolved. This CDR3 has 12 amino acids. In germline, CDR1 is MGHRA, CDR2 YSYEKL. V dropped 1 base and J dropped 4 bases, with 4 bases sitting between them. The CDR3 sequence is CASSQGRTEAFF. The CDR3 DNA follows: TGCGCCAGCAGCCAAGGGCGCACTGAAGCTTTCTTT.

V usage is TRBV12-3 or TRBV12-4 and J usage is TRBJ2-2, with D perhaps matching TRBD2 (7 bases). This CDR3 has 17 amino acids. Trimming shortened V by 6 bases and J by 5 bases, and 22 bases separated the two germline ends. CDR3 nucleotides: TGTGCCAGCAGCTCCCCGGGGGGCGGACTGATGACCGGGGAGCTGTTTTTT. Translation gives CASSSPGGGLMTGELFF.

The table lists this clonotype with a few counts. This chain uses TRBV7-9 with TRBJ2-7; D is unclear. CDR3 length: 12 amino acids. The V end was cut by 8 bases, the J end by 2 bases, with 10 bases between. Germline lookup yields CDR1 SEHNR and CDR2 FQNEAQ (reference sequence). Written as DNA, the CDR3 is TGTGCCAGCTCGCGTTCCACCTACGAGCAGTACTTC. As protein: CASSRSTYEQYF.

The CDR3 coding sequence is TGTGCCAGCAGTTTAATGGGGGATGAGCAGTTCTTC. Its protein is CASSLMGDEQFF. V gene TRBV12-3 or TRBV12-4 combines with J gene TRBJ2-1; D may correspond to TRBD1 or TRBD2 (5 bases each). Deletions cut 2 bases from V and 8 bases from J, with 7 bases between. This CDR3 is built from 12 residues.

This clonotype was seen more than once but under ten times. The chain joins TRBV5-5 to TRBJ1-1, with 8 bases lining up with TRBD1. The CDR3 covers 15 residues. CDR1 is SGHKS and CDR2 is YYEKEE in the germline V gene (reference sequence). With V trimmed by 1 base and J by 5 bases, 7 bases remained unmatched. For the CDR3, the DNA is TGTGCCAGCAGCTTGACTGACAGGGGATGGACTGAAGCTTTCTTT. Its translation is CASSLTDRGWTEAFF.

In this sample, this clonotype turned up a few times. This rearrangement joins TRBV10-1 to TRBJ2-7; TRBD2 matches 8 bases. The length of the CDR3 is 13 residues. V shed 2 bases and J 5 bases; nucleotides not matched to a gene: 2. Germline V lookup: CDR1 WNHNN, CDR2 SYGVQD (reference sequence). The CDR3 nucleotides are TGCGCCAGCAGTGAGCGGGAGGGCAACGAGCAGTACTTC. Its translation is CASSEREGNEQYF.

V usage is TRBV27 and J usage is TRBJ2-7, with D uncertain. CDR1 and CDR2 (germline): MNHEY, SMNVEV (reference sequence). This CDR3 is built from 14 residues. V was clipped by 5 bases and J by 5 bases, with 16 bases between them. CDR3 sequence (DNA): TGTGCCAGCAGTCCCTACGTCGGTAGGGACGAGCAGTACGTC. This translates into CASSPYVGRDEQYV.

This clonotype was counted many times. This rearrangement joins TRBV14 to TRBJ2-7; D call uncertain. From germline, CDR1 is SGHDN and CDR2 FVKESK. This CDR3 spans 14 amino acids. Trimming stripped 1 base from V and 0 bases from J, with 7 bases between. In DNA, the CDR3 is TGTGCCAGCAGCCAAGTGGCACACTCCTACGAGCAGTACTTC. The encoded protein is CASSQVAHSYEQYF.

This clonotype came up a few times. The rearrangement links TRBV2 to TRBJ2-5; TRBD2 matches at 9 bases. V dropped 6 bases and J dropped 2; count of bases not matched to a gene: 10. The CDR3 is 16 amino acids. CDR1 is SNHLY, CDR2 FYNNEI, per germline. CDR3 sequence (DNA): TGTGCCAGCAGCGAGCCGATTAGCGGGAGTCAAGAGACCCAGTACTTC. Encoded protein: CASSEPISGSQETQYF.

Many counts were recorded for this clonotype. J is TRBJ1-5 and V is TRBV5-5; D unresolved. From germline, CDR1 is SGHKS and CDR2 YYEKEE (reference sequence). V shed 0 bases and J shed 7 bases, with 14 bases lying between them. This CDR3 comprises 15 residues. CDR3 DNA: TGTGCCAGCAGCTTGGTTTTCGGTAATGGGCAGCCCCAGCATTTT. Its translation: CASSLVFGNGQPQHF.

The sample holds many counts of this clonotype. This chain joins TRBV27 and TRBJ2-7; no reliable D call. Between the trimmed V and J ends, which lost 5 bases and 3 bases, there was a span of 17 bases. Per germline, CDR1 MNHEY and CDR2 SMNVEV (reference sequence). This CDR3 is 15 amino acids long. Here the CDR3 reads CASSLSAVHLYEQYF. In DNA, the CDR3 is TGTGCCAGCAGTCTCTCCGCGGTCCACCTCTACGAGCAGTACTTC.

This rearrangement joins TRBV3-1 to TRBJ2-3, with 11 nucleotides matching TRBD2. This CDR3 spans 15 amino acids. V was pared by 5 bases and J by 2 bases, with 3 bases of the junction left unmatched. The germline CDR1 and CDR2 sequences are LGHDT and YNNKEL (reference sequence). CDR3 in amino acids: CASSFSGGVTDTQYF. The CDR3 DNA follows: TGTGCCAGCAGCTTTAGCGGGGGGGTCACAGATACGCAGTATTTT.

The rearrangement joins TRBV12-5 to TRBJ1-1, with D hard to call. Looked up from germline, CDR1 is LGHNT and CDR2 is FRNRAP. V was trimmed by 4 bases and J by 3 bases, leaving 9 bases between them. There are 13 residues in the CDR3. In DNA form, the CDR3 reads TGTGCTAGTGGTTACGGAGTGTACACTGAAGCTTTCTTT. Translated, it gives CASGYGVYTEAFF.

Ten or more counts support this clonotype. This chain links TRBV4-1 with TRBJ2-3; 8 positions agree with TRBD2. The CDR3 runs to 17 residues. Germline V gene data show CDR1 as MGHRA and CDR2 as YSYEKL. V trimming: 3 bases; J trimming: 5 bases; junction bases outside the gene matches: 13. The CDR3 DNA reads as TGCGCCAGCAGCCAGCATCCCCGGGAGGGCGTTAAAGATACGCAGTATTTT. Translating it yields CASSQHPREGVKDTQYF.